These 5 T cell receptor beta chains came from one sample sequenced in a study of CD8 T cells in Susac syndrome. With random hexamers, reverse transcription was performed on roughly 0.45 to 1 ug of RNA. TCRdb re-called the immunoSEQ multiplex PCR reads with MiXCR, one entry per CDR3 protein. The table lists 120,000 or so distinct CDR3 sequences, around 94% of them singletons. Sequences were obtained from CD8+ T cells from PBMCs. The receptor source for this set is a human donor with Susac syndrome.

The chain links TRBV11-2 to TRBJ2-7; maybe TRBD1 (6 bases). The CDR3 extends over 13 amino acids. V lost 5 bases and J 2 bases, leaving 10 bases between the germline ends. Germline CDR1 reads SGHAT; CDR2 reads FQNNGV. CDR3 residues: CASSPSGAYEQYF. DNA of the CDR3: TGTGCCAGCAGCCCTTCAGGGGCCTACGAGCAGTACTTC. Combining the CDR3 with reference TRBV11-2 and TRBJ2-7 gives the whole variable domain EAGVAQSPRYKIIEKRQSVAFWCNPISGHATLYWYQQILGQGPKLLIQFQNNGVVDDSQLPKDRFSAERLKGVDSTLKIQPAKLEDSAVYLCASSPSGAYEQYFGPGTRLTVT.

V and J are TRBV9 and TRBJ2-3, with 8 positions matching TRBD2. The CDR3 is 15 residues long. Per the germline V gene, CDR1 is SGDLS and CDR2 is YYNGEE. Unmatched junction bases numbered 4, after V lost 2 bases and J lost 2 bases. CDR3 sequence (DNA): TGTGCCAGCAGCGTCGGGGGGGCCTTCACAGATACGCAGTATTTT. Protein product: CASSVGGAFTDTQYF.

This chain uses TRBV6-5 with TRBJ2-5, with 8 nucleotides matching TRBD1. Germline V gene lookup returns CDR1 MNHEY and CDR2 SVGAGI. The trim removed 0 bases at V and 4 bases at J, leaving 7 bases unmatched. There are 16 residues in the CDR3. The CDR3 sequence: CASSYSDRGTLETQYF. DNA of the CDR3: TGTGCCAGCAGTTACTCCGACAGGGGCACGTTAGAGACCCAGTACTTC.

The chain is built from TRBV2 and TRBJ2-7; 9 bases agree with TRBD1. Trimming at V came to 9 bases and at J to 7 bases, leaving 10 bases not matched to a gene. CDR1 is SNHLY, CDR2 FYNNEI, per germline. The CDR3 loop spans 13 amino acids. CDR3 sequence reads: CASGPGQGFEQYF. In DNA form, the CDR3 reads TGTGCCAGTGGACCGGGACAGGGCTTTGAGCAGTACTTC. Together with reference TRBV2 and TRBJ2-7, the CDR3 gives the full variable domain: EPEVTQTPSHQVTQMGQEVILRCVPISNHLYFYWYRQILGQKVEFLVSFYNNEISEKSEIFDDQFSVERPDGSNFTLKIRSTKLEDSAMYFCASGPGQGFEQYFGPGTRLTVT.

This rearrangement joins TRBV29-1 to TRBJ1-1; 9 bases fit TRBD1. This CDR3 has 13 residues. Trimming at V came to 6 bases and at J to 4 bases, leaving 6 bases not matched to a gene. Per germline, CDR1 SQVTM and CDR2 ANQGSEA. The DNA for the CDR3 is TGCAGCGTCGGGGGACAGGGAGGCACTGAAGCTTTCTTT. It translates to CSVGGQGGTEAFF. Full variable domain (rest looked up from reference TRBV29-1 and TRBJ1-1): SAVISQKPSRDICQRGTSLTIQCQVDSQVTMMFWYRQQPGQSLTLIATANQGSEATYESGFVIDKFPISRPNLTFSTLTVSNMSPEDSSIYLCSVGGQGGTEAFFGQGTRLTVV.